The T cell receptor beta chain described here comes from a study of TIL therapy for anti-PD-1-resistant metastatic lung cancer. At the level of the study: Patients had a median age of approximately 56 years (range roughly 35-85). Most patients had lung adenocarcinoma; several tumors were EGFR-mutant, two ALK-rearranged; half smoked currently or formerly.

The immunoSEQ assay was v3. Libraries were sequenced to approximately 2 million read pairs (survey) or roughly 5-6.5 million (deep). Assay used: immunoSEQ multiplex PCR; TCRdb lists only in-frame clones, some missing. The sample has 55,000 to 65,000 clones, more than 60% seen once. Time point reported: pre-treatment sample, taken before nivolumab and TIL therapy. Stage 4 NSCLC adults joined between late 2017 and January 2020. V trimming: 2 bases; J trimming: 3 bases; junction bases outside the gene matches: 2. The CDR3 loop spans 14 amino acids. The germline V gene encodes CDR1 MDHEN and CDR2 SYDVKM. The source of this sequence is a person aged 25-85 years with non-small cell lung cancer. The rearrangement joins TRBV28 to TRBJ2-5; 8 positions agree with TRBD1. The specimen comprised blood, sampled at baseline. The CDR3 reads CASSLLDREETQYF. In DNA form, the CDR3 reads TGTGCCAGCAGTTTACTGGACAGGGAAGAGACCCAGTACTTC.